One sample yielded the 20 T cell receptor beta chains listed below, sequenced in a study of T cell repertoires in cytomegalovirus infection. Their cognate antigens are unknown. TCRdb re-called the reads through MiXCR, storing one row per CDR3 protein. This table holds roughly 990,000 distinct CDR3 sequences, approximately 31% found once. Sequenced material: cultured CD8+ T cells from PBMCs, taken from culture after CMV antigen stimulation. The receptors stem from a human donor in good health (CMV status not recorded). Some clones in this sample may be carry-over from other donors' samples.

The V gene is TRBV6-1, the J gene TRBJ2-5; D ambiguous. CDR3 length: 14 amino acids. Germline V gene lookup returns CDR1 MNHNS and CDR2 SASEGT. V was cut by 1 base and J by 1 base, with 7 bases left in between. The CDR3: CASSEDWAQETQYF. The CDR3 DNA is TGTGCCAGCAGTGAAGACTGGGCCCAAGAGACCCAGTACTTC.

This clonotype was picked up many times. V usage is TRBV18 and J usage is TRBJ1-2, with no clear D. Germline CDR1 KGHSH, CDR2 LQKENI. V was clipped by 5 bases and J by 5 bases, with 9 bases between them. This CDR3 has 12 residues. This CDR3 is CASSSNMYGYTF. CDR3 nucleotide sequence: TGTGCCAGCTCATCAAACATGTATGGCTACACCTTC.

The chain is built from TRBV24-1 and TRBJ2-5, with 8 positions matching TRBD2. The germline CDR1 and CDR2 sequences are KGHDR and SFDVKD. The V segment lost 7 bases and the J segment 2 bases; nucleotides outside the gene matches: 14. The CDR3 length is 17 residues. The CDR3, as DNA: TGTGCCACCAGAGATGGTGTGAGCGGGGGTTATCAAGAGACCCAGTACTTC. This codes for CATRDGVSGGYQETQYF.

The rearrangement uses TRBV7-9 and TRBJ1-1; D possibly corresponds to TRBD1 (5 bases). The germline V gene encodes CDR1 SEHNR and CDR2 FQNEAQ (reference sequence). This CDR3 has 16 residues. V was shortened by 1 base and J by 1 base, with 13 bases between the two germline ends. In nucleotides, the CDR3 is TGTGCCAGCAGCTTAGTGGGCAGGGCAGCGAACACTGAAGCTTTCTTT. This encodes CASSLVGRAANTEAFF.

The chain employs TRBV2 and TRBJ2-5, with D tentatively TRBD2 (6 bases). V dropped 8 bases and J dropped 5 bases, with 9 bases sitting between them. The length of the CDR3 is 11 residues. Germline-derived CDR1 and CDR2 are SNHLY and FYNNEI. The CDR3 is CASDREETQYF. The CDR3 DNA sequence: TGTGCCAGCGACCGGGAGGAGACCCAGTACTTC.

Of note for this clonotype: A junction boundary mismatches the germline segment, possibly from a read error. The chain joins TRBV6-8 to TRBJ2-2; a weak D match, TRBD1 (5 bases). This CDR3 is built from 16 residues. Per the germline V gene, CDR1 is MNHGY and CDR2 is SAAAGT. The CDR3 DNA sequence: TGTGCCTGCAGTTACCTGTGGGGCGCGGACACCGGGGAGCTGTTTTTT. Its translation: CACSYLWGADTGELFF.

The gene calls are TRBV27 and TRBJ2-1, with D perhaps matching TRBD1 or TRBD2 (7 bases each). The CDR3 contains 16 residues. Germline V gene sequence: CDR1 MNHEY, CDR2 SMNVEV (reference sequence). Trimming left V 5 bases short and J 6 bases short, with 20 bases between. Written as DNA, the CDR3 is TGTGCCAGCAGTCACCTCCGGGACAGCGGGATCAATGAGCAGTTCTTC. The encoded protein is CASSHLRDSGINEQFF.

This clonotype was detected many times. The J gene is TRBJ1-6, the V gene TRBV7-6; D is undetermined. Germline V gives CDR1 SGHVS, CDR2 FNYEAQ. The CDR3 covers 18 residues. V shed 0 bases and J shed 8 bases, with 20 bases lying between them. CDR3 loop: CASSLAIEGSRNDSPLHF. As DNA, the CDR3 is TGTGCCAGCAGCTTAGCCATAGAGGGATCCCGTAACGATTCACCCCTCCACTTT.

This clonotype was seen a few times. This chain joins TRBV4-1 and TRBJ2-7; no clear D gene. The CDR3 is 15 residues long. Per germline, CDR1 MGHRA and CDR2 YSYEKL. Trimming took off 4 bases at V and 9 bases at J, with 22 bases between the two ends. The CDR3 region is CASSPQPGLLTGQYV. The CDR3 nucleotides are TGCGCCAGCAGCCCCCAACCGGGTCTTCTCACCGGGCAGTACGTC.

The CDR3 region has the DNA TGTGCCAGCAGCCAAGGGGGGACAGAAGCCTACGAGCAGTACTTC. Protein: CASSQGGTEAYEQYF. The rearrangement uses TRBV4-2 and TRBJ2-7, with 7 bases matching TRBD1. CDR3 length equals 15 residues. CDR1 LGHNA and CDR2 YNFKEQ come from the germline V gene. Losses at the gene ends were 1 base for V and 2 bases for J; bases not matched to a gene: 5.

In this sample, this clonotype turned up many times. The chain links TRBV7-2 to TRBJ2-1; the match to TRBD2 covers 8 bases. Germline lookup yields CDR1 SGHTA and CDR2 FQGNSA. With 1 base clipped from V and 0 bases from J, the junction kept 5 bases outside the gene matches. The CDR3 is made up of 17 amino acids. CDR3 residues: CASSLGTSPSSYNEQFF. DNA for the CDR3: TGTGCCAGCAGCTTAGGGACTAGCCCGAGCTCCTACAATGAGCAGTTCTTC.

A single count supports this clonotype. The V gene is TRBV10-1, the J gene TRBJ1-1; D call uncertain. V dropped 2 bases and J dropped 5 bases, with 12 bases sitting between them. The CDR3 extends over 14 amino acids. In germline, CDR1 is WNHNN, CDR2 SYGVQD (reference sequence). The CDR3 loop is CASSELFRGTEAFF. The CDR3 DNA is TGCGCCAGCAGTGAGCTTTTTCGGGGTACTGAAGCTTTCTTT.

The chain uses TRBV6-1 and TRBJ2-3; perhaps TRBD1 as D (6 bases). The CDR3 length is 15 residues. From germline, CDR1 is MNHNS and CDR2 SASEGT. V was clipped by 7 bases and J by 2 bases, with 16 bases between them. The CDR3 nucleotides read TGTGCCAGCATTCGAGGGGGAGCCTACACAGATACGCAGTATTTT. Translated, it gives CASIRGGAYTDTQYF.

V gene TRBV5-6 combines with J gene TRBJ2-7; D gene unclear. This CDR3 region has 12 residues. V lost 2 bases and J 6 bases, leaving 9 bases between the germline ends. Germline CDR1 SGHDT, CDR2 YYEEEE. CDR3 bases: TGTGCCAGCAGCTTAGCTACGCTCGAGCAGTACTTC. It encodes CASSLATLEQYF.

This rearrangement joins TRBV14 to TRBJ2-7; D gene unclear. V lost 0 bases, J lost 3 bases, and 6 bases lay in between. The germline CDR1 and CDR2 sequences are SGHDN and FVKESK. The CDR3 totals 13 residues. The CDR3 coding sequence is TGTGCCAGCAGCCAAGATCCTTACTACGAGCAGTACGTC. As protein: CASSQDPYYEQYV.

At least ten counts were recorded for this clonotype. CDR3 sequence: CASSLVSGTVYQETQYF. The CDR3 DNA is TGTGCCAGCAGCTTAGTATCAGGGACGGTTTACCAAGAGACCCAGTACTTC. The chain has TRBV7-2 and TRBJ2-5; tentatively, D is TRBD1 or TRBD2 (5 bases each). The germline V and J ends were trimmed by 1 base and 0 bases, with 15 bases remaining between them. Germline V gene data show CDR1 as SGHTA and CDR2 as FQGNSA. The CDR3 is 17 residues long. Full variable domain (missing parts from reference TRBV7-2 and TRBJ2-5): GAGVSQSPSNKVTEKGKDVELRCDPISGHTALYWYRQSLGQGLEFLIYFQGNSAPDKSGLPSDRFSAERTGGSVSTLTIQRTQQEDSAVYLCASSLVSGTVYQETQYFGPGTRLLVL.

The CDR3 protein is CASRPRTVNTEAFF. The CDR3 DNA is TGTGCCAGCAGACCCCGGACAGTAAACACTGAAGCTTTCTTT. The genes are TRBV6-6 and TRBJ1-1; TRBD1 might be the D (6 bases). The germline V gene encodes CDR1 MNHNY and CDR2 SVGAGI (reference sequence). The CDR3 extends over 14 amino acids. V gave up 6 bases and J gave up 2 bases, with 13 bases separating them.

Comments on this clonotype: With a much larger clone just one base away, this may be a read error. This chain links TRBV7-9 with TRBJ2-1; 7 positions match TRBD2. Germline lookup yields CDR1 SEHNR and CDR2 FQNEAQ (reference sequence). V trimming: 1 base; J trimming: 6 bases; junction bases outside the gene matches: 3. The CDR3 runs to 14 residues. CDR3 nucleotide sequence: TGTGCCAGCAGCTTAGGAGCGGGGCGCAATGAGCAGTTCTTC. Its protein product is CASSLGAGRNEQFF. The whole variable domain, remainder taken from reference TRBV7-9 and TRBJ2-1, is DTGVSQNPRHKITKRGQNVTFRCDPISEHNRLYWYRQTLGQGPEFLTYFQNEAQLEKSRLLSDRFSAERPKGSFSTLEIQRTEQGDSAMYLCASSLGAGRNEQFFGPGTRLTVL.

This clonotype was detected a few times. The chain combines TRBV19 with TRBJ1-2; a weak D match, TRBD1 (5 bases). Per the germline V gene, CDR1 is LNHDA and CDR2 is SQIVND (reference sequence). Trimming stripped 5 bases from V and 6 bases from J, with 16 bases between. The CDR3 totals 14 residues. The CDR3 sequence is CASSGDSLGDGYTF. The CDR3, as DNA: TGTGCCAGTAGTGGAGACAGTCTTGGAGATGGCTACACCTTC.

At least ten counts were recorded for this clonotype. The chain combines TRBV11-1 with TRBJ2-1, with 7 bases matching TRBD2. Germline CDR1 SGHAT, CDR2 FQDESV (reference sequence). Trimming took 4 bases from V and 6 from J; bases not matched to a gene: 6. The CDR3 has 14 amino acids. The CDR3 nucleotides read TGTGCCAGCAGCTCGAGGACTAGTAGCAATGAGCAGTTCTTC. Its protein product is CASSSRTSSNEQFF.